Listed below are T cell receptor beta chains from one sample, sequenced in a study of shared T cell receptors in the human thymus. The method was immunoSEQ multiplex PCR; TCRdb's version includes in-frame clones alone and lacks a portion of them. This table has hundreds of thousands of clones, around 87% appearing once. A further study also used this sample, focusing on human thymus T cells.

Sequenced: thymocytes. The receptors were gathered from a boy under two years old with a congenital heart defect. CDR3s include the opening cysteine and the closing phenylalanine or tryptophan. The D gene is left open where the match is weak. Size tells how often a clone was seen (once, few, many) or the class of an expanded clone, and some rows leave it out.

CATSRVRARNTEAFF,TGTGCCACCAGCAGAGTGAGGGCGCGGAACACTGAAGCTTTCTTT,TRBJ1-1,.,15,TRBV15,.
CASSTGGRNKNIQYF,TGTGCCAGCAGCACAGGGGGCCGCAATAAAAACATTCAGTACTTC,TRBJ2-4,.,15,TRBV2,TRBD1
CASSPLSVTTNEKLFF,TGCGCCAGCAGCCCCCTGAGCGTAACAACTAATGAAAAACTGTTTTTT,TRBJ1-4,once,16,TRBV4-3,.
CASSVTGTGIYEQYF,TGTGCCAGTAGCGTTACCGGGACAGGCATCTACGAGCAGTACTTC,TRBJ2-7,.,15,TRBV19,TRBD1
CASRASGRGDEQFF,TGCGCCAGCAGAGCTAGCGGGAGAGGAGATGAGCAGTTCTTC,TRBJ2-1,.,14,TRBV10-1,TRBD2
CASSVAGTGVTGNTIYF,TGTGCCAGCAGCGTAGCGGGGACAGGGGTTACTGGAAACACCATATATTTT,TRBJ1-3,once,17,TRBV9,TRBD1
CASSPRRGGAHQPQHF,TGCGCCAGCAGTCCAAGGAGGGGGGGGGCACATCAGCCCCAGCATTTT,TRBJ1-5,.,16,TRBV23-1,.
CASSPETGPYNSPLHF,TGTGCCAGCTCACCGGAGACAGGGCCCTATAATTCACCCCTCCACTTT,TRBJ1-6,.,16,TRBV18,TRBD1
CASGFISGRARDIQYF,TGTGCTAGTGGTTTTATTAGCGGGAGGGCCAGGGACATTCAGTACTTC,TRBJ2-4,.,16,TRBV12-5,TRBD2
CASRGQGFYEQYF,TGTGCCAGCAGAGGACAGGGTTTCTACGAGCAGTACTTC,TRBJ2-7,.,13,TRBV28,TRBD1
CASSLLDTYEQYF,TGTGCCAGCAGCCTCCTGGACACCTACGAGCAGTACTTC,TRBJ2-7,.,13,TRBV28,.
CASILRGKAFF,TGTGCCAGCATCCTTCGGGGGAAGGCTTTCTTT,TRBJ1-1,.,11,TRBV6-5,.
CASRNRDRGGYTF,TGTGCCAGCAGGAACCGGGACAGGGGTGGCTACACCTTC,TRBJ1-2,.,13,TRBV6-6,TRBD1
CASSWTGANTEAFF,TGTGCCAGCAGCTGGACAGGGGCTAACACTGAAGCTTTCTTT,TRBJ1-1,.,14,TRBV6-5,TRBD1
CASSRWGQGSDTQYF,TGCGCCAGCAGCCGTTGGGGACAGGGGTCAGATACGCAGTATTTT,TRBJ2-3,.,15,TRBV5-1,TRBD1
CASSDIGGAPYEQYF,TGTGCCAGTAGTGACATCGGCGGGGCGCCATACGAGCAGTACTTC,TRBJ2-7,.,15,TRBV19,.
CASSDFANYEQYF,TGTGCCAGCAGTGATTTCGCTAATTACGAGCAGTACTTC,TRBJ2-7,.,13,TRBV25-1,.
CASSQGVMGREKVAYNEQFF,TGCGCCAGCAGCCAGGGGGTCATGGGGCGGGAGAAAGTGGCCTACAATGAGCAGTTCTTC,TRBJ2-1,.,20,TRBV4-3,TRBD2
CASSPPGGDEQFF,TGTGCCAGTAGTCCCCCCGGCGGTGATGAGCAGTTCTTC,TRBJ2-1,.,13,TRBV19,.
CASSEAGTSGSLETQYF,TGTGCCAGCAGTGAAGCGGGGACTAGCGGGAGTCTTGAGACCCAGTACTTC,TRBJ2-5,.,17,TRBV2,TRBD2
CASKVGGTQYF,TGTGCCAGCAAAGTAGGGGGGACCCAGTACTTC,TRBJ2-5,.,11,TRBV7-6,.
CASSSRTSGSYNEQFF,TGTGCCAGCAGCTCCCGGACTAGCGGCTCCTACAATGAGCAGTTCTTC,TRBJ2-1,.,16,TRBV13,TRBD2
CASSPGQRTDNEQFF,TGTGCCAGCAGTCCGGGACAGCGAACTGACAATGAGCAGTTCTTC,TRBJ2-1,.,15,TRBV27,TRBD1
CASSLRARGAHSTDTQYF,TGTGCCAGCAGTTTAAGGGCTCGGGGAGCTCATAGCACAGATACGCAGTATTTT,TRBJ2-3,.,18,TRBV27,.
CASSQPNHLAGGPKDYTDTQYF,TGCGCCAGCAGCCAACCAAACCACCTGGCGGGGGGCCCGAAAGACTACACAGATACGCAGTATTTT,TRBJ2-3,once,22,TRBV4-1,TRBD2
CASSPGQGAGANVLTF,TGTGCCAGCTCACCAGGACAGGGAGCCGGGGCCAACGTCCTGACTTTC,TRBJ2-6,.,16,TRBV18,TRBD1
CASSRPQSEQYF,TGTGCCAGCAGCCGACCACAGTCCGAGCAGTACTTC,TRBJ2-7,.,12,TRBV6-5,.
CASSLSPDSGYEQYF,TGTGCCAGCAGCCTGAGTCCGGACAGTGGCTACGAGCAGTACTTC,TRBJ2-7,.,15,TRBV5-6,.
CASSPLGAESANYGYTF,TGTGCCAGTAGTCCCTTGGGGGCAGAATCCGCTAACTATGGCTACACCTTC,TRBJ1-2,.,17,TRBV19,.
CSVEGGIQETQYF,TGCAGCGTGGAGGGGGGGATCCAAGAGACCCAGTACTTC,TRBJ2-5,.,13,TRBV29-1,.
CASSLGGRRGTEAFF,TGTGCCAGCAGCTTAGGGGGGCGAAGGGGCACTGAAGCTTTCTTT,TRBJ1-1,.,15,TRBV7-6,.
CAPTLTGGYEQYF,TGTGCCCCAACCCTTACAGGGGGCTACGAGCAGTACTTC,TRBJ2-7,once,13,TRBV7-2,TRBD1
CASNDYSGGTYNEQFF,TGTGCCAGCAACGACTATAGCGGGGGGACATACAATGAGCAGTTCTTC,TRBJ2-1,.,16,TRBV5-4,TRBD2